This entry features one TCR beta chain sequence. Lacking the conserved final phenylalanine or tryptophan, this CDR3 likely reflects a read error. The limits of the CDR3 on the DNA are not certain, so only TCRdb's listed CDR3 is given. This entry belongs to a study of control samples from healthy donors and cancer patients. Sequencing used immunoSEQ multiplex PCR; TCRdb keeps in-frame clones, though not all of them. The data contain about 95,000 clones, about 87% of them singletons. The germline V gene encodes CDR1 ENHRY and CDR2 SYGVKD. The CDR3 is 9 residues long, counting both termini. The TCR sequence derives from a woman between 65 and 79 years old in good health. The chain employs TRBV10-3 and TRBJ2-6; the D call in the table, TRBD2, was not verified against the DNA. The sequenced material came from blood. CDR3 region: CAISEPGGR.